A selection of T cell receptor beta chains follows, all from one sample in a study of cytomegalovirus exposure and HLA in healthy donors. This table comes from immunoSEQ multiplex PCR, and its TCRdb copy is limited to in-frame clones, with some not included. In the table there are 200,000 to 250,000 clones, 65% to 90% of which are singletons. Sequencing was done on a sample of PBMCs. The receptors were sampled from a girl aged 5-17 years in good health and CMV-seronegative. The CDR3 runs from the conserved cysteine through the conserved F or W. The D gene is left open where the match is weak. Some rows mark clone size as missing; the rest say once, few, many or name a class of expanded clone.

clone size | J gene | D gene | V gene | CDR3 DNA | CDR3 protein
- | TRBJ1-2 | TRBD1 | TRBV2 | TGTGCCAGCAGTGCCGGGACAGGGAACTACACCTTC | CASSAGTGNYTF
- | TRBJ2-1 | TRBD2 | TRBV25-1 | TGTGCCAGCAGTGGGAGCGGGAGCACCGAGCAGTTCTTC | CASSGSGSTEQFF
once | TRBJ1-6 | - | TRBV7-9 | TGTGCCAGCAGCTTTCATGACTCGGGGAATTCACCCCTCCACTTT | CASSFHDSGNSPLHF
- | TRBJ2-7 | TRBD2 | TRBV29-1 | TGCAGCGTTGTAACTAGCGGGAGGTATAAGTACGAGCAGTACTTC | CSVVTSGRYKYEQYF
- | TRBJ1-2 | TRBD1 | TRBV7-2 | TGTGCCAGCAGCTCAGCAGGGGGATCAAACTATGGCTACACCTTC | CASSSAGGSNYGYTF
- | TRBJ2-7 | TRBD2 | TRBV4-3 | TGCGCCAGCAGCCCGGCCGGGACTAGCGGTTTCTACGAGCAGTACTTC | CASSPAGTSGFYEQYF
- | TRBJ2-3 | - | TRBV27 | TGTGCCAGCGGTCGCATACCGGGGGATTCTGTAACAGATACGCAGTATTTT | CASGRIPGDSVTDTQYF
- | TRBJ1-1 | - | TRBV28 | TGTGCCAGCGGACATAAGGCATTTCGTACTGAAGCTTTCTTT | CASGHKAFRTEAFF
- | TRBJ2-7 | TRBD1 | TRBV27 | TGTGCCAGCAGTTTATCCCGGACAGGGGGATACGAGCAGTACTTC | CASSLSRTGGYEQYF
- | TRBJ2-1 | TRBD2 | TRBV28 | TGTGCCAGCAGCCGACGTATACTAGCGGATCGTGCAATGAATGAGCAGTTCTTC | CASSRRILADRAMNEQFF
- | TRBJ2-1 | TRBD1 | TRBV9 | TGTGCCAGCAGCGTAGGACAGGGTCTACAGTTCTTC | CASSVGQGLQFF
- | TRBJ2-1 | - | TRBV19 | TGTGCCAGTCGGCGTGCTCGGGATGAGCAGTTCTTC | CASRRARDEQFF
- | TRBJ1-1 | TRBD1 | TRBV4-2 | TGTGCCAGCAGGATTAGAGACAGGGGAGGCTCTGAAGCTTTCTTT | CASRIRDRGGSEAFF
- | TRBJ2-2 | TRBD2 | TRBV19 | TGTGCCAGTAGTATTCGGCGGGGGGCCCCGTACACCGGGGAGCTGTTTTTT | CASSIRRGAPYTGELFF
- | TRBJ2-1 | TRBD2 | TRBV5-1 | TGCGCCAGCAGCTGGGGACTAGCGGCATACAATGAGCAGTTCTTC | CASSWGLAAYNEQFF
- | TRBJ1-1 | - | TRBV28 | TGTGCCAGCAGTTTAGCAGGGCAGGGCGAAGCTTTCTTT | CASSLAGQGEAFF
- | TRBJ1-4 | - | TRBV5-1 | TGCGCCAGCAGCTTGTTTGATCTCCAGGGCCTTCTGTTTTTT | CASSLFDLQGLLFF